This TCR beta chain was sequenced in a study of T cells in Graves' hyperthyroidism and ophthalmopathy. There were TCR beta CDR3 regions amplified from RNA transcripts. A first-round RT-PCR of the TCR CDR3 used the HTBI primer set. TCRdb called the multiplex PCR reads again in MiXCR, with one record for every CDR3 protein. This sample carries approximately 530,000 distinct CDR3 sequences, over 15% of them seen once, and the ten largest clones take 15% to 20%. This clonotype showed up many times. This CDR3 is built from 15 residues. Germline V gives CDR1 KGHDR, CDR2 SFDVKD. V lost 3 bases and J lost 1, with 11 bases in between. Stable disease denoted Graves' hyperthyroidism without ophthalmopathy progression within 18 months. Exclusions: uncontrolled infection, other autoimmune disease, pregnancy, lactation. Isolation of PBMCs was performed on around 10 ml fresh peripheral blood.

The receptor's source is a woman younger than 30 with Graves' hyperthyroidism. Sequencing was performed on blood. The rearrangement links TRBV24-1 to TRBJ1-1, with D maybe TRBD1 (5 bases). The CDR3 region has the DNA TGTGCCACCAGTGATGGACGCACAGGGAACACTGAAGCTTTCTTT. Translated, it gives CATSDGRTGNTEAFF.